The 23 T cell receptor beta chains below were found in one sample sequenced in a study of T cell changes during pregnancy in multiple sclerosis. Generated by immunoSEQ multiplex PCR, the TCRdb table keeps only in-frame clones and is missing some. The sample consists of more than 45,000 clones, just over 85% of them appearing once. This material consisted of CD4+ T cells from peripheral blood mononuclear cells, taken in the second trimester of pregnancy. These TCRs come from a female donor with multiple sclerosis, enrolled in a pregnancy study.

The V gene is TRBV5-4, the J gene TRBJ1-4; D perhaps matches TRBD1 (5 bases). The CDR3 length is 15 residues. Germline CDR1 SGHNT, CDR2 YYREEE (reference sequence). With 4 bases removed from V and 5 bases from J, the gap between germline ends came to 15 bases. The DNA of the CDR3 is TGTGCCAGCAGCAGGCGGGACGGGGTAAATGAAAAACTGTTTTTT. Protein product: CASSRRDGVNEKLFF.

This clone has only one observation. The chain links TRBV18 to TRBJ1-2, with D maybe TRBD1 (6 bases). This CDR3 is 13 amino acids long. The germline V gene encodes CDR1 KGHSH and CDR2 LQKENI. Trimming removed 3 bases at V and 7 bases at J, with 12 bases between. CDR3 coding DNA: TGTGCCAGCTCACCTATGACAGGTCCTGGCTACACCTTC. Protein product: CASSPMTGPGYTF.

This clone was detected only a few times. The chain recombines TRBV1 with TRBJ2-3; TRBD2 was called by the table and not checked on the DNA. TRBV1 is recorded as a pseudogene. This CDR3 is built from 18 residues. The CDR3: CTSSHPGLAGGATDTQYF. As DNA, the CDR3 is TGCACCAGCAGCCACCCCGGACTAGCGGGCGGAGCTACAGATACGCAGTATTTT.

The genes are TRBV5-1 and TRBJ2-7, with D tentatively TRBD2 (5 bases). The CDR3 length is 14 residues. The V and J ends lost 0 bases and 5 bases respectively, with 12 bases between them. Germline V gene lookup returns CDR1 SGHRS and CDR2 YFSETQ. The CDR3 sequence is CASSLAPGMDEQYF. The DNA for the CDR3 is TGCGCCAGCAGCTTGGCTCCGGGAATGGACGAGCAGTACTTC.

This chain joins TRBV19 and TRBJ1-1; 9 nucleotides agree with TRBD1. CDR1 and CDR2 (germline): LNHDA, SQIVND (reference sequence). V shed 6 bases and J 6 bases; nucleotides not matched to a gene: 11. The CDR3 runs to 15 residues. The CDR3 bases are TGTGCCAGTAGAGAAACAGGGGGCGCGGCCGCTGAAGCTTTCTTT. Protein: CASRETGGAAAEAFF.

The CDR3 is CASSRLASGASGELFF. DNA of the CDR3: TGTGCCAGCAGTCGGTTGGCTAGCGGAGCCTCCGGGGAGCTGTTTTTT. The chain links TRBV2 to TRBJ2-2; TRBD2 aligns across 7 bases. V shed 5 bases, J shed 6 bases, and the junction held 12 bases outside the gene matches. Per germline, CDR1 SNHLY and CDR2 FYNNEI. This CDR3 contains 16 residues.

The chain combines TRBV5-1 with TRBJ1-5; D gene unclear. Between the trimmed V and J ends, which lost 0 bases and 6 bases, there was a span of 13 bases. The germline V gene encodes CDR1 SGHRS and CDR2 YFSETQ. There are 15 residues in the CDR3. This CDR3 reads CASSLDGQVGQPQHF. CDR3 in DNA: TGCGCCAGCAGCTTGGATGGTCAGGTGGGTCAGCCCCAGCATTTT. The whole variable domain, remainder taken from reference TRBV5-1 and TRBJ1-5, is KAGVTQTPRYLIKTRGQQVTLSCSPISGHRSVSWYQQTPGQGLQFLFEYFSETQRNKGNFPGRFSGRQFSNSRSEMNVSTLELGDSALYLCASSLDGQVGQPQHFGDGTRLSIL.

V is TRBV7-9 and J is TRBJ1-4; tentative D call: TRBD1 (5 bases). The germline V gene encodes CDR1 SEHNR and CDR2 FQNEAQ (reference sequence). V lost 1 base and J 0 bases, leaving 6 bases between the germline ends. The CDR3 is 15 residues long. The CDR3 spells CASSLGTTTNEKLFF. Here the CDR3 DNA reads TGTGCCAGCAGCTTAGGGACAACAACTAATGAAAAACTGTTTTTT.

The V call is TRBV9, the J call TRBJ2-1, with 15 bases matching TRBD2. Unmatched junction bases numbered 4, after V lost 3 bases and J lost 6 bases. Germline CDR1 reads SGDLS; CDR2 reads YYNGEE. This CDR3 region has 16 residues. As DNA, the CDR3 is TGTGCCAGCAGCGCCGAGGGACTAGCGGGAGGCAATGAGCAGTTCTTC. Translation: CASSAEGLAGGNEQFF.

This clone was counted a single time. This chain joins TRBV7-8 and TRBJ1-5, with unresolved D. Germline assignment: CDR1 SGHVS and CDR2 FQNEAQ. The CDR3 contains 13 residues. The V end lost 5 bases, the J end lost 6 bases, and 11 bases lay between the germline ends. The CDR3 is CASSPSGSQPQHF. The CDR3 nucleotides are TGTGCCAGCAGCCCCTCGGGGTCTCAGCCCCAGCATTTT.

This chain uses TRBV2 with TRBJ1-5, with a possible D match to TRBD1 (6 bases). V was cut by 1 base and J by 9 bases, with 16 bases left in between. Per germline, CDR1 SNHLY and CDR2 FYNNEI. The CDR3 is 15 residues long. The DNA of the CDR3 is TGTGCCAGCAGTGAAGGGCGGCAGGGGCGTACGCCCCAGCATTTT. Its translation is CASSEGRQGRTPQHF.

The chain carries TRBV4-1 and TRBJ2-1; D unclear. The V end was cut by 0 bases, the J end by 0 bases, with 12 bases between. The CDR3 extends over 17 amino acids. Germline assignment: CDR1 MGHRA and CDR2 YSYEKL. The CDR3 protein is CASSQEKATSSYNEQFF. The CDR3 DNA sequence: TGCGCCAGCAGCCAAGAGAAAGCGACGAGCTCCTACAATGAGCAGTTCTTC.

Here the CDR3 reads CASTPGQGLSYEQYF. DNA for the CDR3: TGCGCCAGCACTCCGGGACAGGGGCTCTCCTACGAGCAGTACTTC. This chain links TRBV10-2 with TRBJ2-7, with 10 nucleotides matching TRBD1. The germline CDR1 and CDR2 sequences are WSHSY and SAAADI. V gave up 7 bases and J gave up 0 bases; unmatched junction bases: 6. The CDR3 consists of 15 residues.

This clone was counted a few times. The chain carries TRBV29-1 and TRBJ1-1; D possibly corresponds to TRBD1 (5 bases). Per the germline V gene, CDR1 is SQVTM and CDR2 is ANQGSEA. Trimming removed 4 bases from V and 3 bases from J, with 12 bases in between. This CDR3 spans 13 amino acids. CDR3 nucleotide sequence: TGCAGCGTTGGTCGTTTAGGGGACACTGAAGCTTTCTTT. This sequence encodes CSVGRLGDTEAFF.

The rearrangement uses TRBV5-5 and TRBJ1-1; D not resolved. Germline assignment: CDR1 SGHKS and CDR2 YYEKEE (reference sequence). The CDR3 has 12 amino acids. The V end lost 2 bases, the J end lost 5 bases, and 7 bases lay between the germline ends. CDR3 amino acids: CASSFQATEAFF. For the CDR3, the DNA is TGTGCCAGCAGCTTCCAGGCGACTGAAGCTTTCTTT.

The rearrangement uses TRBV5-1 and TRBJ2-2, with no clear D. The CDR3 totals 14 residues. CDR1 SGHRS and CDR2 YFSETQ come from the germline V gene. Trimming stripped 5 bases from V and 0 bases from J, with 8 bases between. The chain's CDR3 is CASRSSANTGELFF. Written as DNA, the CDR3 is TGCGCCAGCAGAAGTTCAGCGAACACCGGGGAGCTGTTTTTT.

This rearrangement joins TRBV29-1 to TRBJ2-1; TRBD2 agrees at 14 bases. The CDR3 is made up of 15 amino acids. Germline V gives CDR1 SQVTM, CDR2 ANQGSEA. With 6 bases clipped from V and 6 bases from J, the junction kept 7 bases outside the gene matches. The CDR3: CSVVPTSGRGNEQFF. The CDR3, as DNA: TGCAGCGTCGTACCGACTAGCGGGAGGGGCAATGAGCAGTTCTTC.

V gene TRBV19 combines with J gene TRBJ2-1; TRBD1 might be the D (6 bases). Trimming took off 4 bases at V and 6 bases at J, with 13 bases between the two ends. The germline V gene has CDR1 LNHDA and CDR2 SQIVND (reference sequence). This CDR3 has 14 residues. CDR3 residues: CASSSGTNSNEQFF. The DNA of the CDR3 is TGTGCCAGTAGTAGTGGGACAAATTCCAATGAGCAGTTCTTC.

This clone came up a few times. The rearrangement links TRBV28 to TRBJ1-1; a possible D gene is TRBD1 (5 bases). The CDR3 is 12 amino acids. Trimming took 10 bases from V and 1 from J, leaving 10 bases between them. Germline V gene lookup returns CDR1 MDHEN and CDR2 SYDVKM. CDR3 bases: TGTGCCATTCACGACAGGAACACTGAAGCTTTCTTT. Translation: CAIHDRNTEAFF.

CDR3 nucleotides: TGTGCCAGCAGTTCTCACACCGGGGAGCTGTTTTTT. Translated, it gives CASSSHTGELFF. The rearrangement uses TRBV27 and TRBJ2-2, with no clear D. Germline CDR1 is MNHEY and CDR2 is SMNVEV (reference sequence). Trimming stripped 4 bases from V and 3 bases from J, with 3 bases between. This CDR3 comprises 12 residues.

This chain links TRBV13 with TRBJ2-3; D is possibly TRBD2 (6 bases). The CDR3 has 16 residues. The V end was cut by 5 bases, the J end by 0 bases, with 15 bases between. Per germline, CDR1 PRHDT and CDR2 FYEKMQ (reference sequence). The CDR3 region is CASSTSTRGSTDTQYF. The CDR3 region has the DNA TGTGCCAGCAGCACTTCGACTAGGGGCAGCACAGATACGCAGTATTTT.

Many counts were recorded for this clone. The chain couples TRBV5-1 to TRBJ1-1; 7 bases map to TRBD1. V lost 3 bases to trimming and J lost 0 bases; unmatched junction nucleotides: 2. CDR1 is SGHRS, CDR2 YFSETQ, per germline. This CDR3 is built from 14 residues. The CDR3, as DNA: TGCGCCAGCAGCTGGACAGGTATGAACACTGAAGCTTTCTTT. Translated, it gives CASSWTGMNTEAFF.

This clone was counted a single time. The CDR3 nucleotides are TGTGCCAGCAGCCAAGATCGGACAGGGGGAACAGATACGCAGTATTTT. Its translation: CASSQDRTGGTDTQYF. This chain links TRBV14 with TRBJ2-3; the match to TRBD1 covers 10 bases. Trimming at V came to 0 bases and at J to 3 bases, leaving 3 bases not matched to a gene. Germline CDR1 is SGHDN and CDR2 is FVKESK. The CDR3 contains 16 residues.